The clone carrying this T cell receptor beta chain was counted only a few times. The target antigen is unknown. Since all of the isolated RNA was reverse transcribed, expressed TCRB transcripts were what got sequenced. Assay used: immunoSEQ multiplex PCR; TCRdb lists only in-frame clones, some missing. This table holds about 620,000 clones, around 16% found once. The sample belongs to a study of beta chain features in type 1 diabetes. Regarding the study as a whole: A closer apparent resemblance between naive, central memory and Treg TCRB repertoires was seen in patients than in healthy donors.

Germline CDR1 reads SGHDN; CDR2 reads FVKESK. This CDR3 has 16 residues. The germline V and J ends were trimmed by 0 bases and 2 bases, with 14 bases remaining between them. Staining for CD45RO/CCR7/CD25/CD127/CD95/CD27 allowed sorting of CD4+ naive, central memory, regulatory and stem cell-like memory cells. The clonotype was recovered from a man younger than 30 in good health. The V gene is TRBV14, the J gene TRBJ2-7, with D hard to call. The source material was naive CD4+ T cells from blood. CDR3 amino acids: CASSQEVSYVAYEQYF. CDR3 coding DNA: TGTGCCAGCAGCCAAGAAGTAAGTTATGTTGCCTACGAGCAGTACTTC.